This T cell receptor beta chain appears in the sequencing data of a study of blood T cell repertoires in COVID-19. Whole-study context: Samples representing acute and convalescent COVID-19 were sourced from the United States, Italy and Spain. Sample material is recorded as cDNA or gDNA derived from T cells, B-cell-depleted T cells, or PBMCs.

Germline V CDR1 and CDR2: MNHEY, SMNVEV (reference sequence). V dropped 2 bases and J dropped 10 bases, with 9 bases sitting between them. This CDR3 has 13 residues. Methods used by the authors: By means of reference gene primer amplification, nucleated cell counts were estimated. This table comes from immunoSEQ multiplex PCR, and its TCRdb copy is limited to in-frame clones, with some not included. D and trimming were read from the DNA, whereas the V and J calls and clone size are those reported in that table. Of approximately 150,000 clones listed, roughly 87% are singletons. The receptor comes from a man between 70 and 80 years old with acute or convalescent COVID-19. Sequenced: peripheral blood. V usage is TRBV27 and J usage is TRBJ1-6; the D is unclear. Written as DNA, the CDR3 is TGTGCCAGCAGTTTAGTTGGAGGATCACCCCTCCACTTT. Its translation is CASSLVGGSPLHF.